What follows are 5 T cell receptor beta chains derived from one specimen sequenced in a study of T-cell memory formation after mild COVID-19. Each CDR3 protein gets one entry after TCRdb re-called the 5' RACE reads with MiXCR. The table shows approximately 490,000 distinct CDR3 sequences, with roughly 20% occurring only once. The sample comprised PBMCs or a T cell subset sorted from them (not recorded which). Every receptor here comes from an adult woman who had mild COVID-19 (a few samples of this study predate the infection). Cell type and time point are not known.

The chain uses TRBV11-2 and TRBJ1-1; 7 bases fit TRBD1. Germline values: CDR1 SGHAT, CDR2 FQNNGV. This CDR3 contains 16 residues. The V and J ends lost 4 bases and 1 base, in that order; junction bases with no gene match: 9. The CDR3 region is CASSSTWDRQNTEAFF. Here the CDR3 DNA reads TGTGCCAGCAGCTCGACTTGGGACAGACAGAACACTGAAGCTTTCTTT.

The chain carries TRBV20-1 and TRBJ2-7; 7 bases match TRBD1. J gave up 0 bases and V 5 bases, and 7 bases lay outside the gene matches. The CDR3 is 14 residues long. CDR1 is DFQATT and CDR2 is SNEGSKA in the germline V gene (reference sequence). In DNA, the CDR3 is TGCAGTGCTGCGGACAGGAGCGGCTCCTACGAGCAGTACTTC. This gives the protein CSAADRSGSYEQYF.

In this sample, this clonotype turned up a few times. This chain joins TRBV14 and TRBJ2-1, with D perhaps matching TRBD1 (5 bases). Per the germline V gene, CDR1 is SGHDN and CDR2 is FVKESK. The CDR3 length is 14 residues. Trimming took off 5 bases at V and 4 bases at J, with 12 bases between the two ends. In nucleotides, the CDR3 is TGTGCCAGCAGCAGACAGACTCCGTACAATGAGCAGTTCTTC. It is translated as CASSRQTPYNEQFF. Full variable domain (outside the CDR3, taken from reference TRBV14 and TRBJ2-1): EAGVTQFPSHSVIEKGQTVTLRCDPISGHDNLYWYRRVMGKEIKFLLHFVKESKQDESGMPNNRFLAERTGGTYSTLKVQPAELEDSGVYFCASSRQTPYNEQFFGPGTRLTVL.

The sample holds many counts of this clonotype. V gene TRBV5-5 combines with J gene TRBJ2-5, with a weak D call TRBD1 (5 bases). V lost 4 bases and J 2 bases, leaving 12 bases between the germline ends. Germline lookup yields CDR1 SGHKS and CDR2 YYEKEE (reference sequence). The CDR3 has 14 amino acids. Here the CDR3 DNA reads TGTGCCAGCAGCGATTGGGGCAGACAAGAGACCCAGTACTTC. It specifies CASSDWGRQETQYF.

The CDR3 loop is CASSLEGARTDTQYF. DNA for the CDR3: TGTGCCAGCAGCTTGGAAGGGGCTCGGACAGATACGCAGTATTTT. This sequence joins TRBV5-6 and TRBJ2-3; a weak D match, TRBD1 (5 bases). The CDR3 is 15 amino acids. Germline CDR1 and CDR2: SGHDT and YYEEEE. Trimming left V 0 bases short and J 3 bases short, with 11 bases between.